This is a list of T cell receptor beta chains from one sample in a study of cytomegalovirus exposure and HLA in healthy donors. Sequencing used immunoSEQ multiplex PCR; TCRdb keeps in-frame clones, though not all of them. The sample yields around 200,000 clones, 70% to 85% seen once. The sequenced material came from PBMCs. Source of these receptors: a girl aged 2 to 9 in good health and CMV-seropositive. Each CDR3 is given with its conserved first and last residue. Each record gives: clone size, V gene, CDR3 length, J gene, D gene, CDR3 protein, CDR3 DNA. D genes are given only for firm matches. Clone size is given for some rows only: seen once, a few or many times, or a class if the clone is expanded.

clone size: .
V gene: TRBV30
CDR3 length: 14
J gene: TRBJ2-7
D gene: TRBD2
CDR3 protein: CAWAGLSFPYEQYF
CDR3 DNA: TGTGCCTGGGCGGGACTATCATTCCCCTACGAGCAGTACTTC

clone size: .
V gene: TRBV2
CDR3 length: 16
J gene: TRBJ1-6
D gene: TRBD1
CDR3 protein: CASRPLTGADNSPLHF
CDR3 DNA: TGTGCCAGCAGGCCCCTGACAGGGGCCGACAATTCACCCCTCCACTTT

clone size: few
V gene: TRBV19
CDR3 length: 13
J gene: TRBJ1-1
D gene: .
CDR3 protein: CASSIVARTEAFF
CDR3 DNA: TGTGCCAGTAGTATAGTGGCCAGAACTGAAGCTTTCTTT

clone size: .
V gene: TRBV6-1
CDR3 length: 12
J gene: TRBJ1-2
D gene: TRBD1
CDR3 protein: CASSVPGTAYTF
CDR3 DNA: TGTGCCAGCAGCGTACCAGGGACAGCCTACACCTTC

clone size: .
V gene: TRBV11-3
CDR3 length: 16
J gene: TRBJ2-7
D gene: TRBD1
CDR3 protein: CASSINRDREYYEQYF
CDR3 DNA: TGTGCCAGCAGCATTAACCGGGACAGGGAATACTACGAGCAGTACTTC

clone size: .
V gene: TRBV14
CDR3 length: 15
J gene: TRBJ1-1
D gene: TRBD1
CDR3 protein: CASSQESGQVREAFF
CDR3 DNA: TGTGCCAGCAGCCAAGAAAGTGGACAGGTACGTGAAGCTTTCTTT

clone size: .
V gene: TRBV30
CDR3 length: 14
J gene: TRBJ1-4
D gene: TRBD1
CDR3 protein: CAWSTGQINEKLFF
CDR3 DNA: TGTGCCTGGAGTACGGGACAGATTAATGAAAAACTGTTTTTT

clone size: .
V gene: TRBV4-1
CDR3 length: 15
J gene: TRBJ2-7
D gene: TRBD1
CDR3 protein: CASSQDPDRAYEQYF
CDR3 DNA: TGCGCCAGCAGCCAAGATCCGGACAGGGCTTACGAGCAGTACTTC

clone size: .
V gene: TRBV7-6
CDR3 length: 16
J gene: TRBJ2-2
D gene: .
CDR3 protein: CASSLDWGVNTGELFF
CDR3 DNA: TGTGCCAGCAGCTTGGACTGGGGGGTGAACACCGGGGAGCTGTTTTTT

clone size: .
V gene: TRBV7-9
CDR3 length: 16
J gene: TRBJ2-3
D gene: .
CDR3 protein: CASGVSGQTITDTQYF
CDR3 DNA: TGTGCCAGCGGGGTGTCTGGACAGACGATTACAGATACGCAGTATTTT

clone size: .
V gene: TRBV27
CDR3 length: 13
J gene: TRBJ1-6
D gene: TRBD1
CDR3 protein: CASNRGENSPLHF
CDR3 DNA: TGTGCCAGCAACAGGGGTGAAAATTCACCCCTCCACTTT

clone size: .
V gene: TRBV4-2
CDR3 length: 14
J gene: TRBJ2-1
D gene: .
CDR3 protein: CASSQTPSGSEQFF
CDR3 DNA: TGTGCCAGCAGCCAAACCCCCTCGGGTAGCGAGCAGTTCTTC

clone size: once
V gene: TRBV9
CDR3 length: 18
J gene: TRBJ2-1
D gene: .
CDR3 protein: CASSVVWGGDGSYNEQFF
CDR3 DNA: TGTGCCAGCAGCGTAGTTTGGGGCGGGGACGGCTCCTACAATGAGCAGTTCTTC

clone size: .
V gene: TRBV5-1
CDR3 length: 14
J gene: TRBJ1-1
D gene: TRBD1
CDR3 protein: CASSLVTGDTEAFF
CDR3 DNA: TGCGCCAGCAGCTTGGTTACAGGGGATACTGAAGCTTTCTTT

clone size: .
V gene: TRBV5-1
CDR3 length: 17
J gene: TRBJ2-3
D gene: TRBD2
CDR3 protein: CASSLVSGGASADTQYF
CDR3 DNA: TGCGCCAGCAGCTTGGTTAGCGGGGGGGCCTCAGCAGATACGCAGTATTTT

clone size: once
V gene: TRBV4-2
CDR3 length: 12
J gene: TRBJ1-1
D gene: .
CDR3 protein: CASSQEGVTIAF
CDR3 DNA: TGTGCCAGCAGCCAGGAGGGTGTAACGATCGCTTTT

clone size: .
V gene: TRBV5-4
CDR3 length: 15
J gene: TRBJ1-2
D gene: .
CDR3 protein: CASSLGTVKNYGYTF
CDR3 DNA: TGTGCCAGCAGCTTGGGGACAGTCAAGAACTATGGCTACACCTTC

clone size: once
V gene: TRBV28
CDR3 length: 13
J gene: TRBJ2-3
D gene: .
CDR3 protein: CASSTSATDTQYF
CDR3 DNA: TGTGCCAGCAGCACTTCCGCCACAGATACGCAGTATTTT

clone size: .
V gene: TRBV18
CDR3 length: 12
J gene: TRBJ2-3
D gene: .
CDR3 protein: CASSPYYDTQYF
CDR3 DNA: TGTGCCAGCTCACCCTATTACGATACGCAGTATTTT

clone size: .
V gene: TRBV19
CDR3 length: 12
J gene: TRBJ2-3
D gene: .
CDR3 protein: CASSPSTDTQYF
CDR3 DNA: TGTGCCAGTAGTCCTAGCACAGATACGCAGTATTTT

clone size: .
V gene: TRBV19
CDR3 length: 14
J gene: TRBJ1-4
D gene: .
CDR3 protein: CASSIGDQGEKLFF
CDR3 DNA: TGTGCCAGTAGTATTGGTGACCAGGGGGAAAAACTGTTTTTT

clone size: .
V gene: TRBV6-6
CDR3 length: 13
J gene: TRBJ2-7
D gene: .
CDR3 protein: CASCRGGSYEQYF
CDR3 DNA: TGTGCCAGCTGTAGGGGAGGTTCCTACGAGCAGTACTTC

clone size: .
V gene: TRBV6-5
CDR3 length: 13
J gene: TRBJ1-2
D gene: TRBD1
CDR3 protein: CASSGTGEYGYTF
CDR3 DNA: TGTGCCAGCAGTGGGACAGGGGAATATGGCTACACCTTC

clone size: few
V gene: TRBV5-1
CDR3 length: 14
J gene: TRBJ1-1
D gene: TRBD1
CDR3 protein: CASSWDRGNTEAFF
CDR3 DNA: TGCGCCAGCAGCTGGGACAGGGGGAACACTGAAGCTTTCTTT

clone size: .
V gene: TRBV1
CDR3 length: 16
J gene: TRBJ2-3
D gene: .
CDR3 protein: CTSSLDGTSGPDTQYF
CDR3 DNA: TGCACCAGCAGCCTGGACGGGACTAGCGGACCAGATACGCAGTATTTT

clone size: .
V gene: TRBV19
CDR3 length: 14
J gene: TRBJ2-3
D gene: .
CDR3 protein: CAVSDFPTTDTQYF
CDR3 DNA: TGTGCCGTATCGGACTTTCCAACCACAGATACGCAGTATTTT

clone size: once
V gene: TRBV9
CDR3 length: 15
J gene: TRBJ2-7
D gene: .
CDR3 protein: CASSVGSSRSYEQYF
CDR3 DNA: TGTGCCAGCAGCGTCGGGTCTAGCCGCTCCTACGAGCAGTACTTC

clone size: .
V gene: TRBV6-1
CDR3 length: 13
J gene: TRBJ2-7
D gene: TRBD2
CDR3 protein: CASRGLTTYEQYF
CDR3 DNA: TGTGCCAGCAGGGGACTAACCACCTACGAGCAGTACTTC

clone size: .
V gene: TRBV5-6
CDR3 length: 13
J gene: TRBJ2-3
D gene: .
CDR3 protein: CASSLAYREAQYF
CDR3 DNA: TGTGCCAGCAGCTTGGCCTACAGGGAAGCGCAGTATTTT

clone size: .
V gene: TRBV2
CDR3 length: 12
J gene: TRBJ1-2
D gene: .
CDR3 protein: CASRTDSYGYTF
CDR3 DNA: TGTGCCAGCAGAACCGACAGCTATGGCTACACCTTC

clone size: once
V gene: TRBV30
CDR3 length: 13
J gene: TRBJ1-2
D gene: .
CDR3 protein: CAWSVDSFYGYTF
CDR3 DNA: TGTGCCTGGAGTGTTGACAGCTTCTATGGCTACACCTTC

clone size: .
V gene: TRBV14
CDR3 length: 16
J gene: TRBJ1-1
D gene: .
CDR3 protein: CASADGKDRLNTEAFF
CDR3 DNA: TGTGCCAGCGCCGACGGCAAGGACAGATTGAACACTGAAGCTTTCTTT

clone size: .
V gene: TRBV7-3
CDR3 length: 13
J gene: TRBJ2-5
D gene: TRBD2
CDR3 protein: CASSRLAQETQYF
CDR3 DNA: TGTGCCAGCAGTCGACTAGCCCAAGAGACCCAGTACTTC

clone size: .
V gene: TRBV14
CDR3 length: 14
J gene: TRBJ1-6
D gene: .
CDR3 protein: CASSQQGPVAPLHF
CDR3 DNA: TGTGCCAGCAGCCAACAGGGGCCGGTAGCTCCCCTCCACTTT

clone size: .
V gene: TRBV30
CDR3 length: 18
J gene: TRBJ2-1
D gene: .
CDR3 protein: CAWGGTSLGLGSYNEQFF
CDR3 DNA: TGTGCCTGGGGCGGTACTAGCCTGGGGCTGGGCTCCTACAATGAGCAGTTCTTC

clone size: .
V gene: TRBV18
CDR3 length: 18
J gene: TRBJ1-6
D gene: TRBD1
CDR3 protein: CASSPFEGQGFIDSPLHF
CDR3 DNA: TGTGCCAGCTCACCCTTTGAGGGACAGGGATTTATTGATTCACCCCTCCACTTT

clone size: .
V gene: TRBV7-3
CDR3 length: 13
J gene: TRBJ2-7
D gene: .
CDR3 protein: CASSSEQTDEQYF
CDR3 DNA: TGTGCCAGCAGCTCGGAACAGACGGACGAGCAGTACTTC

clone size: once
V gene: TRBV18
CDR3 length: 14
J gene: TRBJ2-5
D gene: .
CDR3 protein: CASSSAGTQETQYF
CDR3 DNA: TGTGCCAGCTCGTCTGCGGGGACCCAAGAGACCCAGTACTTC

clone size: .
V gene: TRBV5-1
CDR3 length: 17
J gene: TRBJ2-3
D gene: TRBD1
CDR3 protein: CASSLDTTGGTTDTQYF
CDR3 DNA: TGCGCCAGCAGCTTGGACACTACAGGGGGCACCACAGATACGCAGTATTTT

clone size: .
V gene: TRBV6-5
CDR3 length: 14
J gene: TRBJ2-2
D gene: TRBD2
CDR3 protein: CASRRLADTGELFF
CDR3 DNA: TGTGCCAGCAGACGACTAGCAGACACCGGGGAGCTGTTTTTT

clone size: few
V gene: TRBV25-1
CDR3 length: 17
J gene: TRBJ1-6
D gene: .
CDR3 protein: CASSEFGGRINNSPLHF
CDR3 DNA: TGTGCCAGCAGTGAATTCGGGGGAAGAATTAATAATTCACCCCTCCACTTT